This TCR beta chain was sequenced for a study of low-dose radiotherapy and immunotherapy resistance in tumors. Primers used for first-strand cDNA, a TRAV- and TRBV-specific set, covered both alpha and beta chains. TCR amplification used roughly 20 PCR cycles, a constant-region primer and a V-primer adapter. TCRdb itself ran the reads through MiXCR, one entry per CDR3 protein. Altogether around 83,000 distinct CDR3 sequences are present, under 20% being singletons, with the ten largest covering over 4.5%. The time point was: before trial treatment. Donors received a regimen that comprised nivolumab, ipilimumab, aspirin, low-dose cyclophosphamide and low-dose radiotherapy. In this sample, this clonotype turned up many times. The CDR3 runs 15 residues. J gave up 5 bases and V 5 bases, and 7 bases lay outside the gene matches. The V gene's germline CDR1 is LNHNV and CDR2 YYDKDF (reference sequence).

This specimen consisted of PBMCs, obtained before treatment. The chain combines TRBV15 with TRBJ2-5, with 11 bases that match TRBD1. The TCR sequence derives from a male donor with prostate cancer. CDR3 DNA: TGTGCCACCAGCCTAGGACAGGGGGCGTGGGAGACCCAGTACTTC. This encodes CATSLGQGAWETQYF. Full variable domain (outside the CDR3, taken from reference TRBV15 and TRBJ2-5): DAMVIQNPRYQVTQFGKPVTLSCSQTLNHNVMYWYQQKSSQAPKLLFHYYDKDFNNEADTPDNFQSRRPNTSFCFLDIRSPGLGDTAMYLCATSLGQGAWETQYFGPGTRLLVL.